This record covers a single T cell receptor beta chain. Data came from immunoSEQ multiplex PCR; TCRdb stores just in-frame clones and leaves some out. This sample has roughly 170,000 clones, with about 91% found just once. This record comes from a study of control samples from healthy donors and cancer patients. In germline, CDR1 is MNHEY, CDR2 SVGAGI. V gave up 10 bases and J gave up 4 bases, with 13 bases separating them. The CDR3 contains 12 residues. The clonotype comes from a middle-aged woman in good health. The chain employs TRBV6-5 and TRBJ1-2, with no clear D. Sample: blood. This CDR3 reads CAISEQLYGYTF. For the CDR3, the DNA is TGTGCCATCTCAGAACAGCTCTATGGCTACACCTTC.